This T cell receptor (beta chain) was identified during a study of cytomegalovirus exposure and HLA in healthy donors. Study-level background: The platform used for the roughly 120 validation repertoires matched that of the approximately 670 first-cohort repertoires, a later analysis reported. Study-level findings and limits: The study recorded 164 TCR beta chains that were cytomegalovirus-associated.

The CDR3 sequence is 16 residues long. Trimming stripped 1 base from V and 6 bases from J, with 16 bases between. The protocol was immunoSEQ multiplex PCR, while the TCRdb copy is restricted to in-frame clones and leaves out a portion. The sample holds about 330,000 clones, 87% seen once. Remarks on this clone: Antigen: not known.

The sequence was obtained from a woman aged 30 to 39 in good health and CMV-seropositive. The sample comprised PBMCs. The rearrangement links TRBV5-3 to TRBJ2-2; D is perhaps TRBD1 or TRBD2 (5 bases each). TRBV5-3 is filed as an ORF, its function uncertain. CDR3 nucleotides: TGTGCCAGAAGCTTGATTAATGTTCGGGGCCCCGGGGAGCTGTTTTTT. Translating gives CARSLINVRGPGELFF.